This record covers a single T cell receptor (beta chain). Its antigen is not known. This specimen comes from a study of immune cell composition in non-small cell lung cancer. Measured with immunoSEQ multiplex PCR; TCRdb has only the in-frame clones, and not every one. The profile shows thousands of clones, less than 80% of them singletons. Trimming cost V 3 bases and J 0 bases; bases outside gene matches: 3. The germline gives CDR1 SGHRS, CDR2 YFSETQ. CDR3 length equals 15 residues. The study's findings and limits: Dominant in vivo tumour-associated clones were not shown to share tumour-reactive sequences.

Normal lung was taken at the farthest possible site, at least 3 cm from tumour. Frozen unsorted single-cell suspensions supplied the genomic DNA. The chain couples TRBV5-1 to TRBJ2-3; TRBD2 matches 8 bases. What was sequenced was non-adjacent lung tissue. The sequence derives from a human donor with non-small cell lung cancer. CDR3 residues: CASSSGGHSTDTQYF. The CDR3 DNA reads TGCGCCAGCAGCTCGGGGGGGCATAGCACAGATACGCAGTATTTT.